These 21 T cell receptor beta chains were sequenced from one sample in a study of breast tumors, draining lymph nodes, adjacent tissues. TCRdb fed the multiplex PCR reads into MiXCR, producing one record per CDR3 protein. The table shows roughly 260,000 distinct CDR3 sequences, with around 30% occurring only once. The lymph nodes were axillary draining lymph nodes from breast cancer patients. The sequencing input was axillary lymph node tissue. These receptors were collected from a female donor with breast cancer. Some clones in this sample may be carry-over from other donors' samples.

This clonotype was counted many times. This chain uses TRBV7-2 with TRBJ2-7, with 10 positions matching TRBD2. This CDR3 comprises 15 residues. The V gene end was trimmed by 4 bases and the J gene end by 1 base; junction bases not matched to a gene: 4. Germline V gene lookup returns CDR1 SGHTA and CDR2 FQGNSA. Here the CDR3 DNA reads TGTGCCAGCAGCTGGGTAGCGGGAGGTTCCTACGAGCAGTACTTC. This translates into CASSWVAGGSYEQYF.

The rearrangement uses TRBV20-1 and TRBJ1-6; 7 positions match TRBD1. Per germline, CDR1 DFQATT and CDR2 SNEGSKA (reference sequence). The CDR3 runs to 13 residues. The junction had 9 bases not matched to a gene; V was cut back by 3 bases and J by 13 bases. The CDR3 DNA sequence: TGCAGTGCTAGCGGGACAGTAGCTAACCCCCTCCACTTT. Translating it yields CSASGTVANPLHF.

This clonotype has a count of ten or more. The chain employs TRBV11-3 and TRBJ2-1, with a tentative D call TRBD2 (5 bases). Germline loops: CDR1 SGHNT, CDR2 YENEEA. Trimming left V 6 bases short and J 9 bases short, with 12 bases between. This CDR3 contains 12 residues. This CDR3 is CASRLGMGEQFF. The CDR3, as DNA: TGTGCCAGCAGACTAGGAATGGGTGAGCAGTTCTTC.

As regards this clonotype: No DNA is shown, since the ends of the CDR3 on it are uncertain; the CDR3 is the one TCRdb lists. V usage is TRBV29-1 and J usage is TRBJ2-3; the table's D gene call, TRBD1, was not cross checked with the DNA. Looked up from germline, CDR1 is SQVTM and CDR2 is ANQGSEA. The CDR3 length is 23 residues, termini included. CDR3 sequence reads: CSADSALYFCASSPRGSTDTQYF.

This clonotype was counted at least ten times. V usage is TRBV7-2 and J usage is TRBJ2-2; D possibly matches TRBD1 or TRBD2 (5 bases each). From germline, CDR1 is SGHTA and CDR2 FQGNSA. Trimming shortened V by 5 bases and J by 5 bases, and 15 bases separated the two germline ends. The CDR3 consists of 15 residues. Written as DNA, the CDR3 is TGTGCCAGCAGCCGGGACCGACGGAAAACCGGGGAGCTGTTTTTT. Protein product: CASSRDRRKTGELFF. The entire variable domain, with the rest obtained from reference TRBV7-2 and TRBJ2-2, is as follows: GAGVSQSPSNKVTEKGKDVELRCDPISGHTALYWYRQSLGQGLEFLIYFQGNSAPDKSGLPSDRFSAERTGGSVSTLTIQRTQQEDSAVYLCASSRDRRKTGELFFGEGSRLTVL.

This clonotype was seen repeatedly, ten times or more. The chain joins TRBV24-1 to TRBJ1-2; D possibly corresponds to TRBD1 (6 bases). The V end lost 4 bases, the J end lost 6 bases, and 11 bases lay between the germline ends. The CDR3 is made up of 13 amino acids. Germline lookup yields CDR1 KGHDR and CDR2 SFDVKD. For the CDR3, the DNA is TGTGCCACCAGTGAGCGCCAGGGGCATGGCTACACCTTC. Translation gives CATSERQGHGYTF.

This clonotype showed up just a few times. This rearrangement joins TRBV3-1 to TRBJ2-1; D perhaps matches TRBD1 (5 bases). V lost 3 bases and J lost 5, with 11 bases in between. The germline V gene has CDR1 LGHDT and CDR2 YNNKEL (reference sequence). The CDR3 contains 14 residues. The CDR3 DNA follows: TGTGCCAGCAGCCAGCGGACACTAAACAATGAGCAGTTCTTC. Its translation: CASSQRTLNNEQFF.

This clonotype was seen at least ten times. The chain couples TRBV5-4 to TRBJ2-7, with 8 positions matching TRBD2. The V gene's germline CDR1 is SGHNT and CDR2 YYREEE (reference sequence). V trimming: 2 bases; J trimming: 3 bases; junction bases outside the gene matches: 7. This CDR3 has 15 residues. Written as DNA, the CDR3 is TGTGCCAGCAGCTTTCCGGCGGGAGGAATCTACGAGCAGTACTTC. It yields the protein CASSFPAGGIYEQYF. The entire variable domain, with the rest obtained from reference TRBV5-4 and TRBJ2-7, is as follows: ETGVTQSPTHLIKTRGQQVTLRCSSQSGHNTVSWYQQALGQGPQFIFQYYREEENGRGNFPPRFSGLQFPNYSSELNVNALELDDSALYLCASSFPAGGIYEQYFGPGTRLTVT.

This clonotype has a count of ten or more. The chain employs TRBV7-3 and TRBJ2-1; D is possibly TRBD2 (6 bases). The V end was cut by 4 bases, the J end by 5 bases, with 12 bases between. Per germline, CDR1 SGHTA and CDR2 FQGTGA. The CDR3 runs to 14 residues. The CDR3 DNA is TGTGCCAGCAGCTCTCTGGGGGGAAACAATGAGCAGTTCTTC. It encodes CASSSLGGNNEQFF.

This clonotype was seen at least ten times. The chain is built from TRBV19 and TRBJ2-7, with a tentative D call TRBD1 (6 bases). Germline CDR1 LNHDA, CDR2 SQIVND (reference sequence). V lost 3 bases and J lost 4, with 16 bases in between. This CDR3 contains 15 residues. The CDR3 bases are TGTGCCAGTAGTATTCAGGACAGTGTCCTTTACGAGCAGTACTTC. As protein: CASSIQDSVLYEQYF.

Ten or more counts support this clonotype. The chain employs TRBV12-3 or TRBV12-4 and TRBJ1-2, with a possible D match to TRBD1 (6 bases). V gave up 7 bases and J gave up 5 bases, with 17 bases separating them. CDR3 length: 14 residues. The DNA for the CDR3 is TGTGCCAGCACTCGACCCTCCCAGGGGTATGGCTACACCTTC. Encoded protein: CASTRPSQGYGYTF.

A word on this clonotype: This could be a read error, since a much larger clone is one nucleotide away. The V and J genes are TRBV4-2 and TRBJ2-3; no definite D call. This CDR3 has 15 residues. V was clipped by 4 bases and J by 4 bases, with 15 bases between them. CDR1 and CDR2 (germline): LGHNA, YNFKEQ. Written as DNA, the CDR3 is TGTGCCAGCAGCCCCCGCCCGGCTCCCGCAGATACGCAGTATTTT. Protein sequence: CASSPRPAPADTQYF.

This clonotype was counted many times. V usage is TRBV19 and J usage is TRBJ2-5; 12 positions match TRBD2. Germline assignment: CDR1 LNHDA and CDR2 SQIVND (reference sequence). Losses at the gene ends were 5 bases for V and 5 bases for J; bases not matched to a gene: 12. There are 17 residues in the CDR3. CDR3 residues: CASSPRTSGIIFETQYF. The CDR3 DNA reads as TGTGCCAGTAGTCCACGGACTAGCGGGATAATCTTCGAGACCCAGTACTTC. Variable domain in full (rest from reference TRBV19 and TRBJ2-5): DGGITQSPKYLFRKEGQNVTLSCEQNLNHDAMYWYRQDPGQGLRLIYYSQIVNDFQKGDIAEGYSVSREKKESFPLTVTSAQKNPTAFYLCASSPRTSGIIFETQYFGPGTRLLVL.

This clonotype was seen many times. Here the CDR3 reads CASGPREGHYNEQFF. DNA of the CDR3: TGTGCTAGCGGACCTCGGGAGGGCCACTACAATGAGCAGTTCTTC. The chain uses TRBV12-5 and TRBJ2-1, with TRBD2 identical over 8 bases. The V segment lost 9 bases and the J segment 3 bases; nucleotides outside the gene matches: 10. CDR1 is LGHNT and CDR2 is FRNRAP in the germline V gene. CDR3 size: 15 residues. Combining the CDR3 with reference TRBV12-5 and TRBJ2-1 gives the whole variable domain DARVTQTPRHKVTEMGQEVTMRCQPILGHNTVFWYRQTMMQGLELLAYFRNRAPLDDSGMPKDRFSAEMPDATLATLKIQPSEPRDSAVYFCASGPREGHYNEQFFGPGTRLTVL.

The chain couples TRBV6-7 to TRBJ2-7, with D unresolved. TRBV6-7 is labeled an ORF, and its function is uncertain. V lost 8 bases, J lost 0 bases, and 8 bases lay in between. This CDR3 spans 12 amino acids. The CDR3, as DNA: TGTGCCAGCCTGGTTGCCTCCTACGAGCAGTACTTC. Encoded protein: CASLVASYEQYF.

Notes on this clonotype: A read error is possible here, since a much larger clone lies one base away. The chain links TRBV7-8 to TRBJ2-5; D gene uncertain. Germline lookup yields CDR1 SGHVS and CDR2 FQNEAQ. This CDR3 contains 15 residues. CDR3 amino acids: CASSLSPSAPETQHF. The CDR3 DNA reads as TGTGCCAGCAGCTTAAGCCCCTCGGCGCCCGAGACCCAGCACTTC.

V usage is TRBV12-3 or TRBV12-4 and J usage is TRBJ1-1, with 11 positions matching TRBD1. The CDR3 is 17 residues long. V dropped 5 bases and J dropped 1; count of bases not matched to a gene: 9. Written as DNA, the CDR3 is TGTGCCAGCAGTAGTATCGGACAGGGGGCAGGGAACACTGAAGCTTTCTTT. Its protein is CASSSIGQGAGNTEAFF.

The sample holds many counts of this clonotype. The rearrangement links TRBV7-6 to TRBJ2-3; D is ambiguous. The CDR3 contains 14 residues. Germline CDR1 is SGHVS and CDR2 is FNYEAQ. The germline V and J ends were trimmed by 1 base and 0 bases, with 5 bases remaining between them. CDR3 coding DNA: TGTGCCAGCAGCTTAGACCCTAGCACAGATACGCAGTATTTT. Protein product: CASSLDPSTDTQYF.

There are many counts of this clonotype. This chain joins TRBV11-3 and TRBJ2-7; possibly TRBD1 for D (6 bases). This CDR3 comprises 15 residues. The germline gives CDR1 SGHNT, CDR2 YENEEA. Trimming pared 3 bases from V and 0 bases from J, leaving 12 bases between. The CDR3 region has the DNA TGTGCCAGCAGCTTGGCCGGGACAAACTCCTACGAGCAGTACTTC. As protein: CASSLAGTNSYEQYF.

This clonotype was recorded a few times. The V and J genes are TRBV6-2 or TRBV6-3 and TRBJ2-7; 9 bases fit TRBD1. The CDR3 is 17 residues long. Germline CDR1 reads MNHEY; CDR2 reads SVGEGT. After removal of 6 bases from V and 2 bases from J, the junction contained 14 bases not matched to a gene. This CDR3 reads CASSQGGPGTGTYEQYF. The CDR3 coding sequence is TGTGCCAGCAGCCAAGGGGGTCCCGGGACAGGGACCTACGAGCAGTACTTC.

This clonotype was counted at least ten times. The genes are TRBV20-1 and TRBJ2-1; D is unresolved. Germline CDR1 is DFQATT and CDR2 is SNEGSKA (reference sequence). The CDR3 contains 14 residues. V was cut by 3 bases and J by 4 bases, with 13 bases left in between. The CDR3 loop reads CSASSIRVYNEQFF. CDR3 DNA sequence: TGCAGTGCTAGTTCTATTCGGGTGTACAATGAGCAGTTCTTC.